This entry lists 15 T cell receptor beta chains sequenced from one sample in a study of blood T cell repertoires in COVID-19. Data came from immunoSEQ multiplex PCR; TCRdb stores just in-frame clones and leaves some out. The sample includes about 160,000 clones, 89% of them seen just once. Sequencing was done on a sample of peripheral blood. These TCRs come from a man aged 60 to 69 with acute or convalescent COVID-19.

The chain combines TRBV13 with TRBJ1-2; 9 nucleotides line up with TRBD1. V lost 4 bases, J lost 2 bases, and 2 bases stayed unmatched. Germline V CDR1 and CDR2: PRHDT, FYEKMQ (reference sequence). The CDR3 covers 14 residues. The CDR3 coding sequence is TGTGCCAGCAGCTCCGGGACAGGGAACTATGGCTACACCTTC. Residues: CASSSGTGNYGYTF.

The chain combines TRBV19 with TRBJ1-3; 7 bases match TRBD1. The ends lost 4 bases at V and 2 bases at J; junction bases unmatched: 5. The CDR3 runs 15 residues. Germline-derived CDR1 and CDR2 are LNHDA and SQIVND (reference sequence). Here the CDR3 reads CASSTTGEPGNTIYF. In DNA, the CDR3 is TGTGCCAGTAGTACTACAGGGGAACCTGGAAACACCATATATTTT.

The rearrangement uses TRBV27 and TRBJ1-5; no reliable D call. V was cut by 3 bases and J by 5 bases, with 8 bases left in between. Per germline, CDR1 MNHEY and CDR2 SMNVEV (reference sequence). This CDR3 is built from 13 residues. CDR3 loop: CASSFFPDQPQHF. CDR3 nucleotides: TGTGCCAGCAGTTTCTTTCCGGATCAGCCCCAGCATTTT.

The chain employs TRBV19 and TRBJ2-5; D uncertain. This CDR3 contains 11 residues. The germline V gene encodes CDR1 LNHDA and CDR2 SQIVND (reference sequence). Trimming shortened V by 5 bases and J by 2 bases, and 3 bases separated the two germline ends. The DNA for the CDR3 is TGTGCCAGTAGTGTACAAGAGACCCAGTACTTC. Amino acid sequence: CASSVQETQYF. Using reference TRBV19 and TRBJ2-5 for the parts outside the CDR3, the full variable domain is DGGITQSPKYLFRKEGQNVTLSCEQNLNHDAMYWYRQDPGQGLRLIYYSQIVNDFQKGDIAEGYSVSREKKESFPLTVTSAQKNPTAFYLCASSVQETQYFGPGTRLLVL.

The rearrangement joins TRBV11-2 to TRBJ1-6; D perhaps matches TRBD1 (6 bases). CDR3 length equals 15 residues. Germline CDR1 and CDR2: SGHAT and FQNNGV. Trimming removed 6 bases from V and 7 bases from J, with 16 bases in between. The CDR3, as DNA: TGTGCCAGCAGGAAGGCGGGGGGGCTCAATTCACCCCTCCACTTT. Translating it yields CASRKAGGLNSPLHF.

The J gene is TRBJ1-6, the V gene TRBV30; maybe TRBD1 (5 bases). CDR1 is GTSNPN and CDR2 is SVGIG in the germline V gene (reference sequence). Trimming stripped 0 bases from V and 6 bases from J, with 12 bases between. The CDR3 covers 15 residues. DNA of the CDR3: TGTGCCTGGAGTGTAGGGGCAGGCCCTAATTCACCCCTCCACTTT. It encodes CAWSVGAGPNSPLHF.

The gene calls are TRBV5-4 and TRBJ2-7; 8 nucleotides match TRBD1. The CDR3 is 14 amino acids. The germline V gene has CDR1 SGHNT and CDR2 YYREEE (reference sequence). V lost 0 bases to trimming and J lost 4 bases; unmatched junction nucleotides: 3. The CDR3 sequence is CASSLGTGPYEQYF. The DNA of the CDR3 is TGTGCCAGCAGCTTGGGGACAGGGCCTTACGAGCAGTACTTC.

This chain uses TRBV3-1 (or the pseudogene TRBV3-2) with TRBJ1-4; TRBD1 might be the D (6 bases). Per the germline V gene, CDR1 is LGHDT and CDR2 is YNNKEL (reference sequence). The V end was cut by 5 bases, the J end by 3 bases, with 13 bases between. This CDR3 comprises 15 residues. The CDR3 here is CASSNRDTANEKLFF. In nucleotides, the CDR3 is TGTGCCAGCAGCAACCGGGACACCGCTAATGAAAAACTGTTTTTT.

The J gene is TRBJ2-1, the V gene TRBV3-1 (or the pseudogene TRBV3-2), with 7 bases identical to TRBD1. Germline CDR1 reads LGHDT; CDR2 reads YNNKEL (reference sequence). The trim removed 4 bases at V and 0 bases at J, leaving 9 bases unmatched. The length of the CDR3 is 17 residues. Here the CDR3 reads CASSRLDRPVSYNEQFF. CDR3 bases: TGTGCCAGCAGCCGCTTGGACAGGCCCGTCTCCTACAATGAGCAGTTCTTC.

This chain joins TRBV10-3 and TRBJ1-1, with TRBD1 matching over 7 bases. The CDR3 sequence is 14 residues long. From germline, CDR1 is ENHRY and CDR2 SYGVKD. After removal of 6 bases from V and 5 bases from J, the junction contained 9 bases not matched to a gene. DNA of the CDR3: TGTGCCATCAGGGGACAGTATCAAAATACTGAAGCTTTCTTT. This codes for CAIRGQYQNTEAFF.

The count of this clone is one. The V and J genes are TRBV29-1 and TRBJ1-4, with D possibly being TRBD1 (5 bases). Germline-derived CDR1 and CDR2 are SQVTM and ANQGSEA. There are 14 residues in the CDR3. V shed 6 bases and J shed 4 bases, with 15 bases lying between them. The CDR3 is CSVPAPGGNEKLFF. In DNA, the CDR3 is TGCAGCGTACCCGCCCCGGGGGGTAATGAAAAACTGTTTTTT.

V usage is TRBV27 and J usage is TRBJ2-5; possibly TRBD1 for D (6 bases). Germline V gene lookup returns CDR1 MNHEY and CDR2 SMNVEV (reference sequence). The CDR3 contains 11 residues. CDR3 nucleotides: TGTGCTTGGCAGGGGCGAGAGACCCAGTACTTC. Encoded protein: CAWQGRETQYF.

The CDR3 loop reads CASTGEGYGYTF. CDR3 nucleotide sequence: TGTGCCAGCACCGGGGAAGGCTATGGCTACACCTTC. The V gene is TRBV2, the J gene TRBJ1-2; the D is unclear. The germline CDR1 and CDR2 sequences are SNHLY and FYNNEI. The CDR3 runs to 12 residues. The ends were cut back, 7 bases at V and 4 bases at J, with 10 bases in the middle.

The chain combines TRBV4-2 with TRBJ1-3, with D perhaps TRBD1 (6 bases). There are 16 residues in the CDR3. Germline lookup yields CDR1 LGHNA and CDR2 YNFKEQ. Between the trimmed V and J ends, which lost 1 base and 0 bases, there was a span of 10 bases. CDR3 DNA: TGTGCCAGCAGCCAAGTCACAGGGCACTCTGGAAACACCATATATTTT. Translation: CASSQVTGHSGNTIYF.

V usage is TRBV9 and J usage is TRBJ2-1, with TRBD2 matching 11 bases. CDR3 length: 16 residues. Germline CDR1 is SGDLS and CDR2 is YYNGEE. V trimming: 2 bases; J trimming: 4 bases; junction bases outside the gene matches: 5. CDR3 residues: CASSVSGGAGYNEQFF. The CDR3 DNA sequence: TGTGCCAGCAGCGTTAGCGGGGGGGCTGGTTACAATGAGCAGTTCTTC.